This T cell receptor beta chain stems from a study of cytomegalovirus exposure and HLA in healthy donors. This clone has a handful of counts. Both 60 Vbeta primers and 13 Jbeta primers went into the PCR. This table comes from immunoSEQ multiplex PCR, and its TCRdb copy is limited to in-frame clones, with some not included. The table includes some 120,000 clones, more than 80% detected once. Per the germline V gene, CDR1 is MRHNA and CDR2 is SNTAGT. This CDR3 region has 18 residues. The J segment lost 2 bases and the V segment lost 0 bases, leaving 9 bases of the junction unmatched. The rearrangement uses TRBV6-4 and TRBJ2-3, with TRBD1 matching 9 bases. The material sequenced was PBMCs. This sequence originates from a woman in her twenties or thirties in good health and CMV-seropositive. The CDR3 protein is CASSDSPGQGGSTDTQYF. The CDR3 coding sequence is TGTGCCAGCAGTGACTCGCCGGGACAGGGAGGGTCCACAGATACGCAGTATTTT.